What follows are 3 T cell receptor beta chains derived from one specimen sequenced in a study of blood T cells in healthy people across ages. The authors ran a second PCR of 7 to 11 cycles using a sample-barcoded 5' primer and a J-beta primer mix. One entry per CDR3 protein, called by TCRdb with MiXCR from the 5' RACE reads. The sample gives 450,000 to 700,000 distinct CDR3 sequences, roughly a quarter of which show up once; 18% is in the top ten. The specimen was blood. The receptors here all came from an older woman in good health.

This clonotype showed up just a few times. This chain's CDR3 is CASSQDRAAEKLFF. Here the CDR3 DNA reads TGCGCCAGCAGCCAAGATAGGGCAGCTGAAAAACTGTTTTTT. J is TRBJ1-4 and V is TRBV4-1; the D is unclear. The CDR3 has 14 amino acids. V lost 0 bases and J lost 7, with 9 bases in between. Germline V gene lookup returns CDR1 MGHRA and CDR2 YSYEKL.

This clonotype was picked up one time. The chain has TRBV12-3 or TRBV12-4 and TRBJ1-5; D might be TRBD1 (5 bases). The CDR3 runs 16 residues. Trimming left V 1 base short and J 2 bases short, with 12 bases between. The CDR3 here is CASSLGARAGNQPQHF. CDR3 coding DNA: TGTGCCAGCAGTTTAGGGGCCAGGGCAGGCAATCAGCCCCAGCATTTT.

The chain carries TRBV5-4 and TRBJ1-4; 7 bases fit TRBD1. V gave up 4 bases and J gave up 10 bases; unmatched junction bases: 10. In germline, CDR1 is SGHNT, CDR2 YYREEE (reference sequence). The CDR3 consists of 14 residues. Here the CDR3 reads CASSRDRARGKLFF. The CDR3 region has the DNA TGTGCCAGCAGCAGAGACAGGGCGAGGGGAAAACTGTTTTTT.